The present TCR beta chain was sequenced within a study of neurological immune-mediated disorders (dated 2019 in TCRdb). Study-level background: Peripheral blood TCR-beta repertoires from patients with HTLV-I-associated myelopathy (HAM/TSP), patients with multiple sclerosis, and healthy controls were compared in the study using UMI-based sequencing. Longitudinal samples, technical triplicates and paired sorted CD4+ and CD8+ T-cell subsets, alongside PBMC samples, were included among the approximately 110 TCR-beta libraries. Of the approximately 68 subjects in the cohort, around 14 were HAM/TSP patients, approximately 35 were multiple sclerosis patients, and some 20 were healthy controls. The investigation overall reported the following: TCR clonal expansion was highest in HAM/TSP patients and lowest in MS patients, with MS patients falling below even healthy controls. Expanded clones from different subjects shared no identical CDR3 amino acid sequences, which suggests that TCR-beta repertoires were private in all groups.

To synthesize cDNA, template-switch 5'RACE was performed with a primer carrying a 10-nucleotide random unique molecular identifier so that each TCR transcript was tagged. Every sequencing run yielded over 170 million TCR-beta sequences covering 15-18 subjects. Total RNA was extracted with the RNeasy kit. Using the KAPA Real-time Library Amplification kit, TCR-beta VDJ regions were amplified with primers for the TCR constant region and the 5'RACE anchor. A first PCR added sample indexes and Illumina adaptors, after which a second PCR increased the library yield. The roughly 650 bp TCR product was size-selected on a 2% E-gel SizeSelection system after Ampure bead purification. Library quality was checked on a Bioanalyzer, concentration was measured with Qubit, and libraries were quantified with the Kapa Library Quantification kit before pooling. Paired-end 2 x 150 bp sequencing of the libraries was performed on an Illumina HiSeq 2500. To increase sequence diversity, about 25-30% phiX was spiked into each library pool. As for how the authors treated the data: The quality-filtered reads were processed with the UMI-based MiGEC pipeline, whose error correction step removed more than 80% of the raw TCR sequences. VDJ genes were aligned to IMGT germline references, and each clonotype was defined by a unique CDR3 amino acid sequence together with V-J genes. VDJtools evaluated clonal expansion, Shannon diversity and CDR3 relatedness (CalcPairwiseDistances, ClusterSamples); CLCbio workbench built phylogenetic trees. Using coefficient-of-variation modelling across technical triplicates, the study counted a clone as expanded if it had at least 8 unique UMIs. The public reads were quality trimmed at Q25 with fastp and then assembled into clones with MiXCR by TCRdb, keeping productive beta chains. Each CDR3 protein gets just one entry, which takes the most common genes and DNA from the rows behind it. None of the V and J calls come from the authors' own analysis; TCRdb made them. The table for this sample lists 39,000 or so distinct CDR3 sequences; roughly 4.8% of them were counted only once. The ten largest account for 9% to 10% of the sample.

The healthy controls were volunteers from a blood bank in Maryland, USA. TCR libraries for sorted subsets were made from over 750,000 sorted CD4+ or CD8+ T cells. PBMCs were separated from peripheral blood using Ficoll-Hypaque density gradient centrifugation and then cryopreserved in liquid nitrogen. Paired sorted CD4+ and CD8+ subsets came from healthy controls, HAM/TSP patients and MS patients. In its sample, this clonotype was seen many times. No cognate antigen has been identified for it. Base qualities are not recorded, but no much larger clone differs from it by a single base. According to the germline V gene, CDR1 reads MNHEY and CDR2 reads SVGAGI. The CDR3 has 14 amino acids, counting the end cysteine and phenylalanine. Solely the CDR3 DNA is kept, with 42 bases framed from the first base. V loses 2 bases, J loses 2 bases, and the germline ends lie 10 bases apart.

This sequence was found in a man aged 18 to 29 in good health. The chain is assembled from TRBV6-5 and TRBJ2-7; the D gene lacks a confident call. The material sequenced was CD4+ T cells from blood. In nucleotides, the sequence is TGTGCCAGCAGTTACAACGGCAAGACCTACGAGCAGTACTTC. It translates to CASSYNGKTYEQYF.